Listed here are 29 T cell receptor beta chains from one sample, sequenced in a study of blood T cell repertoires in COVID-19. Clones were sequenced by immunoSEQ multiplex PCR, and TCRdb holds only the in-frame ones, with some missing. This sample yields fewer than 200,000 clones, of which approximately 82% are seen a single time; 15% to 20% belongs to the top ten. Source material: PBMCs or T cells enriched from blood (not recorded which). The receptor set was obtained from a woman aged 45-65 years who had recovered from COVID-19.

CDR3 amino acids: CASSLTGQGSYEQYF. In DNA form, the CDR3 reads TGTGCCAGCAGTCTCACCGGACAGGGATCCTACGAGCAGTACTTC. The chain recombines TRBV28 with TRBJ2-7, with TRBD1 matching over 8 bases. The junction had 7 bases not matched to a gene; V was cut back by 5 bases and J by 1 base. From germline, CDR1 is MDHEN and CDR2 SYDVKM. The CDR3 contains 15 residues. The full variable domain, with the rest looked up from reference TRBV28 and TRBJ2-7, is DVKVTQSSRYLVKRTGEKVFLECVQDMDHENMFWYRQDPGLGLRLIYFSYDVKMKEKGDIPEGYSVSREKKERFSLILESASTNQTSMYLCASSLTGQGSYEQYFGPGTRLTVT.

V and J are TRBV3-1 (or the pseudogene TRBV3-2) and TRBJ2-2; D may be TRBD1 (6 bases). Germline V lookup: CDR1 LGHDT, CDR2 YNNKEL (reference sequence). The CDR3 runs to 16 residues. Trimming shortened V by 4 bases and J by 5 bases, and 17 bases separated the two germline ends. The CDR3 DNA follows: TGTGCCAGCAGCCCCCCCGGGACACCGGAGACCGGGGAGCTGTTTTTT. Amino acid sequence: CASSPPGTPETGELFF.

The chain couples TRBV6-6 to TRBJ2-7; TRBD2 aligns across 11 bases. Germline CDR1 and CDR2: MNHNY and SVGAGI (reference sequence). The CDR3 is made up of 16 amino acids. J gave up 1 base and V 6 bases, and 8 bases lay outside the gene matches. The CDR3 DNA sequence: TGTGCCAGCAGCGACACGGGGACTAGCGGATCCTACGAGCAGTACTTC. It specifies CASSDTGTSGSYEQYF.

The chain is built from TRBV9 and TRBJ2-2, with 13 positions matching TRBD2. This CDR3 is 16 amino acids long. From germline, CDR1 is SGDLS and CDR2 YYNGEE. Trimming at V came to 3 bases and at J to 5 bases, leaving 4 bases not matched to a gene. The DNA for the CDR3 is TGTGCCAGCAGCGCCCGGACTAGCGGGAGTACCGGGGAGCTGTTTTTT. Amino acid sequence: CASSARTSGSTGELFF.

Note on this clone: Other DNA sequences in the sample encode the same CDR3. This chain connects TRBV28 to TRBJ2-7; D unclear. V lost 8 bases to trimming and J lost 2 bases, with 22 bases between them. The CDR3 spans 16 residues. Germline loops: CDR1 MDHEN, CDR2 SYDVKM. CDR3 nucleotides: TGTGCCAGCTGTGTTTTAGCTGGTGGTGGAGCCTACGAGCAGTACTTC. Residues: CASCVLAGGGAYEQYF. The whole variable domain, remainder taken from reference TRBV28 and TRBJ2-7, is DVKVTQSSRYLVKRTGEKVFLECVQDMDHENMFWYRQDPGLGLRLIYFSYDVKMKEKGDIPEGYSVSREKKERFSLILESASTNQTSMYLCASCVLAGGGAYEQYFGPGTRLTVT.

The chain joins TRBV27 to TRBJ2-7; D perhaps matches TRBD2 (5 bases). The CDR3 spans 14 residues. Between the trimmed V and J ends, which lost 2 bases and 3 bases, there was a span of 11 bases. Germline lookup yields CDR1 MNHEY and CDR2 SMNVEV (reference sequence). Written as DNA, the CDR3 is TGTGCCAGCAGTTTAGGAGGTACCCACTACGAGCAGTACTTC. It is translated as CASSLGGTHYEQYF.

The chain uses TRBV5-1 and TRBJ2-7; D possibly corresponds to TRBD2 (6 bases). Germline CDR1 and CDR2: SGHRS and YFSETQ. Trimming removed 7 bases at V and 3 bases at J, with 14 bases between. This CDR3 has 13 amino acids. CDR3 region: CASQRTNSYEQYF. The CDR3 DNA is TGCGCCAGCCAACGGACTAATAGCTACGAGCAGTACTTC.

This chain joins TRBV6-6 and TRBJ2-1; D unclear. The V end was cut by 2 bases, the J end by 10 bases, with 12 bases between. Germline V gene lookup returns CDR1 MNHNY and CDR2 SVGAGI (reference sequence). CDR3 size: 13 residues. The CDR3 DNA is TGTGCCAGCAGTTACCCTAACGTTGAAGAGCAGTTCTTC. It yields the protein CASSYPNVEEQFF.

Many counts were recorded for this clone. The chain joins TRBV29-1 to TRBJ1-1, with D perhaps matching TRBD1 (5 bases). Trimming removed 3 bases at V and 1 base at J, with 15 bases between. CDR3 length: 15 residues. From germline, CDR1 is SQVTM and CDR2 ANQGSEA. This CDR3 reads CSVEPDTEKNTEAFF. CDR3 in DNA: TGCAGCGTTGAGCCGGACACAGAGAAGAACACTGAAGCTTTCTTT.

The chain couples TRBV12-3 or TRBV12-4 to TRBJ1-1; TRBD1 is a possible D gene (6 bases). With 1 base removed from V and 10 bases from J, the gap between germline ends came to 13 bases. The CDR3 is 13 amino acids. CDR3 DNA: TGTGCCAGCAGTTTAGTTACAGGGAGCGGAGCTTTCTTT. Encoded protein: CASSLVTGSGAFF.

The chain has TRBV9 and TRBJ2-1; TRBD2 aligns across 7 bases. The V and J ends lost 0 bases and 2 bases, in that order; junction bases with no gene match: 8. The V gene's germline CDR1 is SGDLS and CDR2 YYNGEE. The CDR3 is 17 residues long. In nucleotides, the CDR3 is TGTGCCAGCAGCGTAGGGGACGGGACTAAGACCTACAATGAGCAGTTCTTC. Protein product: CASSVGDGTKTYNEQFF.

This chain uses TRBV3-1 (or the pseudogene TRBV3-2) with TRBJ2-3; TRBD1 might be the D (6 bases). CDR3 length: 13 residues. Germline assignment: CDR1 LGHDT and CDR2 YNNKEL (reference sequence). Trimming took off 2 bases at V and 5 bases at J, with 8 bases between the two ends. CDR3 coding DNA: TGTGCCAGCAGCCAACACAGGGTAGATACGCAGTATTTT. Translation: CASSQHRVDTQYF.

The chain couples TRBV7-2 to TRBJ2-5, with 7 bases that match TRBD2. Trimming took 1 base from V and 1 from J; bases not matched to a gene: 9. Germline CDR1 reads SGHTA; CDR2 reads FQGNSA. CDR3 length: 17 residues. The CDR3 DNA sequence: TGTGCCAGCAGCTTAGGAGCGCGCGGGAGTGGCCAAGAGACCCAGTACTTC. Translating it yields CASSLGARGSGQETQYF.

Notes on this clone: This same CDR3 is encoded by further DNA sequences in the sample. The chain has TRBV30 and TRBJ1-5; no reliable D call. The CDR3 loop spans 13 amino acids. Per the germline V gene, CDR1 is GTSNPN and CDR2 is SVGIG (reference sequence). V was shortened by 2 bases and J by 4 bases, with 9 bases between the two germline ends. The CDR3 loop is CAWSTRENQPQHF. The CDR3 DNA sequence: TGTGCCTGGAGTACTCGGGAGAATCAGCCCCAGCATTTT.

This chain joins TRBV24-1 and TRBJ2-2; 7 positions agree with TRBD1. J lost 4 bases, V lost 2 bases, and 3 bases had no gene match. The germline V gene has CDR1 KGHDR and CDR2 SFDVKD. This CDR3 is 15 amino acids long. The CDR3 protein is CATSDSGGFTGELFF. The CDR3 DNA reads TGTGCCACCAGTGATTCAGGGGGTTTCACCGGGGAGCTGTTTTTT.

The chain joins TRBV29-1 to TRBJ2-1; the match to TRBD1 covers 10 bases. This CDR3 region has 14 residues. V dropped 4 bases and J dropped 6; count of bases not matched to a gene: 6. Germline V gives CDR1 SQVTM, CDR2 ANQGSEA. The CDR3 sequence is CSVGRQGASNEQFF. In DNA, the CDR3 is TGCAGCGTTGGTAGACAGGGGGCGTCCAATGAGCAGTTCTTC.

The V call is TRBV28, the J call TRBJ2-1; D possibly corresponds to TRBD2 (6 bases). V was pared by 6 bases and J by 4 bases, with 13 bases between. Germline CDR1 and CDR2: MDHEN and SYDVKM. CDR3 size: 14 residues. CDR3 coding DNA: TGTGCCAGCAGGCCCGGGAGTTCTTACAATGAGCAGTTCTTC. Translated, it gives CASRPGSSYNEQFF.

The chain is built from TRBV14 and TRBJ1-6; 10 positions match TRBD1. Unmatched junction bases numbered 8, after V lost 6 bases and J lost 9 bases. The CDR3 has 15 amino acids. Germline lookup yields CDR1 SGHDN and CDR2 FVKESK. In nucleotides, the CDR3 is TGTGCCAGCAGTTTACCGGGACAGGGGTTTTCACCCCTCCACTTT. This codes for CASSLPGQGFSPLHF.

This sequence joins TRBV2 and TRBJ2-5; a possible D gene is TRBD2 (5 bases). There are 13 residues in the CDR3. Germline CDR1 and CDR2: SNHLY and FYNNEI. V lost 5 bases, J lost 2 bases, and 9 bases lay in between. The CDR3 nucleotides are TGTGCCAGCAGTCTCGGACTGCAAGAGACCCAGTACTTC. Translated: CASSLGLQETQYF. Using reference TRBV2 and TRBJ2-5 for the parts outside the CDR3, the full variable domain is EPEVTQTPSHQVTQMGQEVILRCVPISNHLYFYWYRQILGQKVEFLVSFYNNEISEKSEIFDDQFSVERPDGSNFTLKIRSTKLEDSAMYFCASSLGLQETQYFGPGTRLLVL.

This chain links TRBV5-1 with TRBJ1-1; 9 bases align to TRBD1. J gave up 5 bases and V 4 bases, and 6 bases lay outside the gene matches. Per germline, CDR1 SGHRS and CDR2 YFSETQ. This CDR3 has 14 residues. CDR3 loop: CASSLTGGLTEAFF. In DNA, the CDR3 is TGCGCCAGCAGCCTCACAGGGGGCCTGACTGAAGCTTTCTTT.

CDR3 DNA sequence: TGTGCCAGCAGCCAAGATAGGGGGTGGGAGACCCAGTACTTC. Translating it yields CASSQDRGWETQYF. The rearrangement joins TRBV3-1 (or the pseudogene TRBV3-2) to TRBJ2-5; TRBD1 might be the D (6 bases). From germline, CDR1 is LGHDT and CDR2 YNNKEL (reference sequence). The CDR3 is 14 amino acids. Trimming shortened V by 0 bases and J by 5 bases, and 10 bases separated the two germline ends.

The gene calls are TRBV19 and TRBJ2-5; no firm D call. The germline V and J ends were trimmed by 0 bases and 6 bases, with 8 bases remaining between them. The CDR3 consists of 13 residues. Germline values: CDR1 LNHDA, CDR2 SQIVND (reference sequence). Here the CDR3 DNA reads TGTGCCAGTAGTATAGATCGCGAGCAGACCCAGTACTTC. Translation: CASSIDREQTQYF.

The J gene is TRBJ2-7, the V gene TRBV5-1; 11 nucleotides line up with TRBD2. The trim removed 1 base at V and 6 bases at J, leaving 6 bases unmatched. The CDR3 is made up of 15 amino acids. CDR1 and CDR2 (germline): SGHRS, YFSETQ. CDR3 amino acids: CASSLLAGGRGEQYF. Here the CDR3 DNA reads TGCGCCAGCAGCTTGTTAGCGGGAGGGCGAGGCGAGCAGTACTTC.

This clone was recorded only once. The gene calls are TRBV7-2 and TRBJ1-2, with TRBD1 matching over 7 bases. The ends lost 5 bases at V and 0 bases at J; junction bases unmatched: 9. Germline values: CDR1 SGHTA, CDR2 FQGNSA. The CDR3 totals 16 residues. CDR3 sequence (DNA): TGTGCCAGCAGCCAAACAGGGGACATTCCTAACTATGGCTACACCTTC. Its translation: CASSQTGDIPNYGYTF.

The gene calls are TRBV27 and TRBJ2-7, with 14 nucleotides matching TRBD2. The ends lost 4 bases at V and 12 bases at J; junction bases unmatched: 11. This CDR3 region has 15 residues. Germline CDR1 reads MNHEY; CDR2 reads SMNVEV (reference sequence). CDR3 DNA: TGTGCCAGCAGTTCCCTCACCGGGACTAGCGGGAGAAGGTACTTC. This encodes CASSSLTGTSGRRYF.

This clone was counted between two and nine times. At one end the junction does not follow the germline gene, possibly because of a read error. CDR3 nucleotide sequence: TGTGCCACCAGCAGTACTAGCGGGAGTGCGGGGGTCTTC. Translation: CATSSTSGSAGVF. This chain joins TRBV15 and TRBJ2-1, with 11 nucleotides matching TRBD2. This CDR3 is built from 13 residues. In germline, CDR1 is LNHNV, CDR2 YYDKDF (reference sequence).

This chain uses TRBV18 with TRBJ2-1; 16 bases are a match to TRBD2. The CDR3 contains 18 residues. Per the germline V gene, CDR1 is KGHSH and CDR2 is LQKENI. V gave up 0 bases and J gave up 1 base; unmatched junction bases: 0. The CDR3 bases are TGTGCCAGCTCACCACCGGGACTAGCGGGAGGGTCCTACAATGAGCAGTTCTTC. It yields the protein CASSPPGLAGGSYNEQFF.

This clone was found many times. The chain carries TRBV29-1 and TRBJ1-5, with D possibly being TRBD1 (6 bases). V was shortened by 4 bases and J by 4 bases, with 11 bases between the two germline ends. The germline gives CDR1 SQVTM, CDR2 ANQGSEA. This CDR3 comprises 13 residues. This CDR3 reads CSVGTDGNQPQHF. The CDR3, as DNA: TGCAGCGTTGGGACAGACGGGAATCAGCCCCAGCATTTT.

The chain links TRBV7-9 to TRBJ2-1, with 9 bases that match TRBD1. V trimming: 4 bases; J trimming: 1 base; junction bases outside the gene matches: 14. This CDR3 comprises 19 residues. Germline CDR1 is SEHNR and CDR2 is FQNEAQ (reference sequence). The CDR3 DNA sequence: TGTGCCAGCAGCTCCCTTGGGACAGGGCCCCGGGGGTCCTACAATGAGCAGTTCTTC. Residues: CASSSLGTGPRGSYNEQFF.